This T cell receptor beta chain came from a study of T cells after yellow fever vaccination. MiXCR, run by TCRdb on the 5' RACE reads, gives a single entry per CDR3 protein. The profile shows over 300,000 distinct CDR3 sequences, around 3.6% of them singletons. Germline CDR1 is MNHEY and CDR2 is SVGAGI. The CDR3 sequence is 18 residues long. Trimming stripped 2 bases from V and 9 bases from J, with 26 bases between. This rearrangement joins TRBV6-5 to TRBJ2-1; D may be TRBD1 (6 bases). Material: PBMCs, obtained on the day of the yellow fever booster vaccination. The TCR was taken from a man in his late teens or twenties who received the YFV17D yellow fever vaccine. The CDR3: CASSYASTGTSPLGEQFF. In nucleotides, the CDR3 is TGTGCCAGCAGTTACGCATCGACCGGGACATCACCTTTGGGTGAGCAGTTCTTC.